This T cell receptor beta chain emerged from a study of blood T cell repertoires in COVID-19 (TCRdb year 2020). About the study as a whole: The collaborator samples originated in the United States, Italy and Spain and spanned the acute and convalescent phases of COVID-19. The repertoires were released in a freely available public database meant as a resource for research on the immune response to SARS-CoV-2. The material from the prospective study consisted of cDNA or gDNA derived from T cells, B-cell-depleted T cells, or PBMCs. Subjects who had been exposed to COVID-19, were actively infected with it, or had recovered from it provided the deeply sampled blood TCRbeta repertoires that made up the dataset. Sample metadata almost always included a de-identified subject ID, COVID-19 status, age in years and sex. Samples came from the ongoing ImmuneRACE study (first 160 participants) plus 1,254 subjects from 6 global collaborators. HLA class I and class II types, where available, came from metadata supplied by the sample provider rather than from assay-based typing. Summary of the overall study and its limitations: The quantity of clinical and demographic metadata differed by source and by participant and was supplied without curation.

The collaborating institutions used their own protocols to collect whole blood in K2EDTA tubes. For TCRbeta analysis, collaborators shipped samples in one of three forms: frozen whole blood, isolated PBMCs, or DNA extracted from either of those sample types. TCRbeta CDR3 regions were amplified from genomic DNA using the immunoSEQ Assay, a bias-controlled multiplex PCR. Processing in the source paper ran as follows. The number of nucleated cells in each sample was estimated by amplification of reference gene primers within the assay. Sequence reads were collapsed and filtered to measure the absolute abundance of every unique TCRbeta CDR3 rearrangement. For each sample, productive Simpson clonality was calculated as the square root of Simpson's diversity index across productive rearrangements. Drawn from immuneACCESS, this table holds only the in-frame rearrangements with V and J called that TCRdb kept. Clones are partly lost; checked studies trace under half to an unresolved V gene and leave the rest unexplained. That table is the source of V, J and clone size, and D and trimming were worked out from the DNA. This sample has 350,000 to 450,000 clones in its table, and around 87% of those were observed once. 2.5% to 3.5% of the sample comes from the top ten.

This clone was seen just once. No antigen is known for it. It has no much larger one-base neighbor in the sample; base qualities were not kept. The CDR3, cysteine through phenylalanine, is 11 amino acids long. Only the CDR3 region is kept as DNA, spanning 33 bases read in frame from base 1. V loses 6 bases of germline sequence and J loses 11 bases, and the interval between the two ends is 13 bases. Via the germline V gene, CDR1 is SNHLY and CDR2 FYNNEI. This receptor was obtained from a human donor in a cohort sampled during active COVID-19. Here the chain combines TRBV2 and TRBJ1-1; no confident D gene assignment can be made. Material: peripheral blood. The DNA sequence is as follows: TGTGCCAGCAGCCCTATGAAGAGGGCTTTCTTT. It specifies CASSPMKRAFF.